This T cell receptor beta chain was observed in a study of T cell responses to AZD1222 COVID-19 vaccine (dated by TCRdb to 2020 to 2023). About the study as a whole: A total of more than 230 trial participants underwent TCR sequencing, of whom about 200 had received two doses of AZD1222 and roughly 26 had received two doses of the MenACWY control vaccine. Trial participants were enrolled into age subgroups of 18-55, 56-69 and 70-plus years, which contained 148, 28 and 57 TCR-sequenced participants, respectively. General conclusions and limits of the study: Participants were mostly white British and included more females than males, and it was suggested by the authors that clonal diversity may have been underestimated. The whole spike protein was spanned by vaccine-associated CD4 TCRs, and dominant responses were seen in regions 160-218 and 743-854. Conclusions about previously exposed vaccinees are limited because only six or seven AZD1222 recipients were SARS-CoV-2 seropositive at baseline. In the small 56-69-year group, the increase in depth fell short of significance, most likely because of low power. Because no day 14 peak-response samples were available, repertoires were characterized only after the peak T cell response. Nearly half of unique spike-specific TCRs reportedly recognized epitopes outside regions mutated in the B.1.351 and B.1.1.7 variants. Spike-specific TCR breadth and depth rose significantly after two AZD1222 doses compared with day 0 and with MenACWY recipients.

The time point label here, explained by the study, means: about 28 days (+/-7) after the second vaccine dose. AZD1222 recipients with second doses at about 4 weeks or about 12 weeks were pooled, because spike-specific TCR depth and breadth did not differ between schedules. Vaccinee samples were obtained from the UK trials COV001 and COV002, which included a single-blind randomized controlled phase 2/3 trial of AZD1222 (ChAdOx1 nCoV-19) in healthy adults. Trial participant PBMC samples were collected at day 0 and day 28 after the second dose for TCRbeta chain sequencing. Concerning this clone: No cognate antigen has been identified for it. Within one base of it there is no much larger clone, and no base qualities were kept.

The CDR3 regions of human TCRbeta chains were analyzed by immunosequencing. Per the original workflow: TCRs in the repertoires were matched against a reference library of SARS-CoV-2-specific TCRs that had been generated with the MIRA antigen-specificity platform. Breadth was defined as the fraction of unique TCRs that were SARS-CoV-2-associated. Depth was defined as the fraction of total T cells that were SARS-CoV-2-associated. Using the MIRA data, every spike-specific TCR was mapped to the spike region that the TCR reacted to and assigned to either a CD4 or a CD8 class. Log10-transformed breadth and depth values were compared by one-way ANOVA with Sidak's multiple comparisons tests. Held by TCRdb, this immuneACCESS table contains in-frame sequences only and omits some clones. Under half of the omission traces to an unresolved V gene where checked; the cause of the rest is unknown. V, J and clone size reflect that table, while D and trimming were determined from the DNA. The sample data list approximately 150,000 clones, and around 87% of these were observed just once. The top ten constitute over 4% of the sample.

The CDR3 starts with the cysteine, ends with the phenylalanine, and has 13 residues. Only CDR3 DNA is held: 39 bases, read in frame from base 1. V gives up 5 bases and J gives up 0 bases, and the segment between their germline ends measures 8 bases. Taken from the germline V gene (reference sequence), the CDR1 and CDR2 loops are GTSNPN and SVGIG. The sequenced sample was peripheral blood, obtained 28 days after the second AZD1222 dose. The clonotype comes from an adult who received the AZD1222 COVID-19 vaccine. The rearrangement combines TRBV30 with TRBJ1-5, with the identity of the D gene unclear. CDR3 region: CAWDTYSNQPQHF. The sequenced DNA is TGTGCCTGGGACACTTATAGCAATCAGCCCCAGCATTTT.